The 30 T cell receptor beta chains below all came from one sample that was sequenced in a study of blood T cells in healthy people across ages. Sample-barcoded 5' priming and a J-beta primer mix drove a second PCR of roughly 6 to 12 cycles. TCRdb recomputed calls from the 5' RACE reads with MiXCR, one row per CDR3 protein. The data contain hundreds of thousands of distinct CDR3 sequences, around two thirds of them seen just once; the ten biggest clones take up around 30%. Sequenced sample: blood. These receptors originate from a man aged 25 to 40 in good health.

The V gene is TRBV3-1, the J gene TRBJ2-1; the match to TRBD2 covers 8 bases. Trimming at V came to 5 bases and at J to 3 bases, leaving 9 bases not matched to a gene. CDR3 size: 16 residues. The V gene's germline CDR1 is LGHDT and CDR2 YNNKEL (reference sequence). The CDR3: CASSAGGGPIYNEQFF. The CDR3 nucleotides read TGTGCCAGCAGCGCCGGCGGGGGGCCCATCTACAATGAGCAGTTCTTC.

At least ten counts were recorded for this clonotype. The chain carries TRBV7-3 and TRBJ1-1; D ambiguous. Deletions cut 0 bases from V and 1 base from J, with 3 bases between. The CDR3 runs 13 residues. Germline CDR1 and CDR2: SGHTA and FQGTGA. In DNA, the CDR3 is TGTGCCAGCAGCTTAACAGGGAACACTGAAGCTTTCTTT. It is translated as CASSLTGNTEAFF.

This clonotype was seen more than once but under ten times. This CDR3 reads CASSPRLGQANEKLFF. Written as DNA, the CDR3 is TGTGCCAGCAGCCCCCGGTTGGGACAGGCTAATGAAAAACTGTTTTTT. The chain employs TRBV9 and TRBJ1-4, with TRBD1 matching over 8 bases. Losses at the gene ends were 4 bases for V and 3 bases for J; bases not matched to a gene: 8. The CDR3 consists of 16 residues. Germline assignment: CDR1 SGDLS and CDR2 YYNGEE. Filled out from reference TRBV9 and TRBJ1-4, the complete variable domain reads DSGVTQTPKHLITATGQRVTLRCSPRSGDLSVYWYQQSLDQGLQFLIQYYNGEERAKGNILERFSAQQFPDLHSELNLSSLELGDSALYFCASSPRLGQANEKLFFGSGTQLSVL.

The genes are TRBV20-1 and TRBJ2-1; 9 nucleotides match TRBD2. This CDR3 spans 15 amino acids. The germline gives CDR1 DFQATT, CDR2 SNEGSKA (reference sequence). After removal of 0 bases from V and 3 bases from J, the junction contained 3 bases not matched to a gene. The CDR3 DNA follows: TGCAGTGCTAGAGACGGTAGCGGGGGCTACAATGAGCAGTTCTTC. Protein sequence: CSARDGSGGYNEQFF.

This rearrangement joins TRBV29-1 to TRBJ2-7; D is unresolved. The length of the CDR3 is 11 residues. The germline CDR1 and CDR2 sequences are SQVTM and ANQGSEA. With 7 bases removed from V and 2 bases from J, the gap between germline ends came to 9 bases. This CDR3 reads CSGGEPYEQYF. CDR3 sequence (DNA): TGCAGCGGGGGTGAGCCCTACGAGCAGTACTTC.

The chain couples TRBV12-3 or TRBV12-4 to TRBJ2-1; 9 bases are shared with TRBD2. V lost 5 bases to trimming and J lost 10 bases; unmatched junction nucleotides: 6. The CDR3 totals 13 residues. The CDR3 DNA follows: TGTGCCAGCAGTACAGCGGGGGGACGGGAGCAGTTCTTC. It is translated as CASSTAGGREQFF.

The table lists this clonotype with a few counts. The chain is built from TRBV12-3 or TRBV12-4 and TRBJ2-7; D remains ambiguous. The CDR3 extends over 11 amino acids. V was shortened by 3 bases and J by 6 bases, with 6 bases between the two germline ends. The CDR3 DNA is TGTGCCAGCAGTTTCGGCACCGAGCAGTACTTC. Its protein product is CASSFGTEQYF.

Only a few counts were recorded for this clonotype. The rearrangement links TRBV16 to TRBJ2-3; D might be TRBD1 (5 bases). Deletions cut 8 bases from V and 4 bases from J, with 16 bases between. This CDR3 has 14 amino acids. The V gene's germline CDR1 is KGHSY and CDR2 FQNENV. CDR3 DNA sequence: TGTGCCAGCTCGAGACCAGGGCTAGCAGATACGCAGTATTTT. Translation gives CASSRPGLADTQYF.

V usage is TRBV12-3 or TRBV12-4 and J usage is TRBJ2-5; D is uncertain. The DNA end favors TRBJ2-7, so the J call may be wrong. CDR3 length: 16 residues. The CDR3 DNA reads TGTGCCAGCAGTTTGAGTACCGCCCTCGGACGGCTCGAGCAGTACTTC. Amino acids: CASSLSTALGRLEQYF.

The chain recombines TRBV29-1 with TRBJ2-3; possibly TRBD1 for D (6 bases). The germline V and J ends were trimmed by 8 bases and 2 bases, with 14 bases remaining between them. This CDR3 region has 13 residues. CDR1 is SQVTM, CDR2 ANQGSEA, per germline. The CDR3 spells CSTRTDSTDTQYF. The CDR3 DNA is TGCAGCACGAGGACAGATTCCACAGATACGCAGTATTTT.

This chain links TRBV29-1 with TRBJ2-7, with D possibly matching TRBD1 (6 bases). This CDR3 has 13 amino acids. CDR1 is SQVTM and CDR2 is ANQGSEA in the germline V gene. The germline V and J ends were trimmed by 6 bases and 2 bases, with 14 bases remaining between them. CDR3 region: CSVIDRWTYEQYF. The CDR3, as DNA: TGCAGCGTGATCGACAGGTGGACCTACGAGCAGTACTTC.

The V gene is TRBV27, the J gene TRBJ1-1; D remains unclear. This CDR3 comprises 13 residues. V gave up 0 bases and J gave up 5 bases, with 7 bases separating them. CDR1 is MNHEY, CDR2 SMNVEV, per germline (reference sequence). The CDR3 loop reads CASSLSLSTEAFF. CDR3 DNA: TGTGCCAGCAGTTTATCGTTGAGTACTGAAGCTTTCTTT.

The V gene is TRBV7-2, the J gene TRBJ2-1; 11 nucleotides line up with TRBD1. The germline V gene encodes CDR1 SGHTA and CDR2 FQGNSA. This CDR3 spans 17 amino acids. V shed 5 bases and J 3 bases; nucleotides not matched to a gene: 9. CDR3 sequence: CASSTPGQGGFYNEQFF. CDR3 in DNA: TGTGCCAGCAGCACCCCGGGACAGGGGGGATTCTACAATGAGCAGTTCTTC.

The chain combines TRBV6-4 with TRBJ1-5, with 8 bases aligning to TRBD1. Germline-derived CDR1 and CDR2 are MRHNA and SNTAGT. The CDR3 is made up of 14 amino acids. With 9 bases clipped from V and 2 bases from J, the junction kept 6 bases outside the gene matches. The CDR3 loop is CARATGGGNQPQHF. The CDR3 DNA reads as TGTGCCAGAGCTACAGGGGGAGGCAATCAGCCCCAGCATTTT.

This rearrangement joins TRBV27 to TRBJ2-4; TRBD1 aligns across 7 bases. J gave up 1 base and V 3 bases, and 9 bases lay outside the gene matches. The germline CDR1 and CDR2 sequences are MNHEY and SMNVEV (reference sequence). This CDR3 region has 17 residues. The CDR3 loop reads CASSFGQGERAKNIQYF. The CDR3, as DNA: TGTGCCAGCAGTTTTGGTCAGGGGGAGAGGGCCAAAAACATTCAGTACTTC.

This clonotype was detected ten times or more. The CDR3 loop is CAINPGQGQNGYTF. DNA of the CDR3: TGTGCCATCAACCCGGGACAGGGGCAAAATGGCTACACCTTC. V and J are TRBV10-3 and TRBJ1-2, with 10 bases identical to TRBD1. The CDR3 sequence is 14 residues long. Germline V gene data show CDR1 as ENHRY and CDR2 as SYGVKD. Trimming took 7 bases from V and 6 from J; bases not matched to a gene: 8.

The rearrangement uses TRBV9 and TRBJ2-1; 8 bases line up with TRBD2. The assigned J gene may be wrong: the sequence end matches TRBJ2-7 better. Germline loops: CDR1 SGDLS, CDR2 YYNGEE. The CDR3 spans 16 residues. The CDR3 region is CASSVPAGASYNEQYF. CDR3 nucleotides: TGTGCCAGCAGCGTACCAGCGGGGGCCTCCTACAATGAGCAGTACTTC.

The gene calls are TRBV29-1 and TRBJ1-1, with TRBD1 identical over 7 bases. CDR1 SQVTM and CDR2 ANQGSEA come from the germline V gene. CDR3 length: 11 residues. After removal of 7 bases from V and 8 bases from J, the junction contained 7 bases not matched to a gene. The chain's CDR3 is CSAVGQVEAFF. The CDR3 region has the DNA TGCAGCGCCGTTGGACAGGTCGAAGCTTTCTTT. Filled out from reference TRBV29-1 and TRBJ1-1, the complete variable domain reads SAVISQKPSRDICQRGTSLTIQCQVDSQVTMMFWYRQQPGQSLTLIATANQGSEATYESGFVIDKFPISRPNLTFSTLTVSNMSPEDSSIYLCSAVGQVEAFFGQGTRLTVV.

This chain links TRBV5-1 with TRBJ2-4; no definite D call. Looked up from germline, CDR1 is SGHRS and CDR2 is YFSETQ. CDR3 length equals 15 residues. The V gene lost 1 base and the J gene lost 0 bases, with 8 bases spanning the gap. CDR3 sequence (DNA): TGCGCCAGCAGCTTGATCAGTTTAGCCAAAAACATTCAGTACTTC. Translated: CASSLISLAKNIQYF.

The genes are TRBV24-1 and TRBJ1-2; TRBD1 aligns across 7 bases. Trimming took 5 bases from V and 8 from J; bases not matched to a gene: 13. CDR1 and CDR2 from the germline V gene are KGHDR and SFDVKD. The CDR3 length is 15 residues. DNA of the CDR3: TGTGCCACCAGTGGTGGGACAGACGCTGGCTGGGGCTACACCTTC. It translates to CATSGGTDAGWGYTF.

CDR3: CASSQGGGRKFF. CDR3 sequence (DNA): TGTGCCAGCAGCCAAGGAGGGGGACGGAAGTTCTTC. J is TRBJ2-1 and V is TRBV3-1; the D gene is possibly TRBD1 (6 bases). CDR3 length: 12 residues. Germline V gives CDR1 LGHDT, CDR2 YNNKEL (reference sequence). Trimming pared 1 base from V and 14 bases from J, leaving 12 bases between.

The chain carries TRBV12-3 or TRBV12-4 and TRBJ2-1, with TRBD2 matching over 11 bases. V shed 8 bases, J shed 0 bases, and the junction held 12 bases outside the gene matches. The CDR3 is made up of 18 amino acids. CDR3 DNA: TGTGCCAGCGCCCCTGGGGCTAGCGGGGGGTCCTCCTACAATGAGCAGTTCTTC. It is translated as CASAPGASGGSSYNEQFF.

Only a few counts were recorded for this clonotype. This chain links TRBV29-1 with TRBJ2-1; 11 nucleotides line up with TRBD2. Germline loops: CDR1 SQVTM, CDR2 ANQGSEA. V was clipped by 4 bases and J by 5 bases; unmatched bases: 4. There are 14 residues in the CDR3. This CDR3 reads CSVAGTSGHNEQFF. As DNA, the CDR3 is TGCAGCGTTGCCGGGACTAGCGGACACAATGAGCAGTTCTTC.

This clonotype was counted a few times. V usage is TRBV3-1 and J usage is TRBJ1-1; D is possibly TRBD1 (5 bases). CDR3 size: 14 residues. The ends were cut back, 1 base at V and 0 bases at J, with 6 bases in the middle. The germline V gene encodes CDR1 LGHDT and CDR2 YNNKEL (reference sequence). The CDR3 region has the DNA TGTGCCAGCAGCCAAGTAGGGGTGAACACTGAAGCTTTCTTT. The encoded protein is CASSQVGVNTEAFF.

This clonotype was seen repeatedly, ten times or more. The V call is TRBV7-2, the J call TRBJ1-5; 7 nucleotides match TRBD1. The V and J ends lost 3 bases and 6 bases, in that order; junction bases with no gene match: 8. CDR3 size: 15 residues. Germline CDR1 is SGHTA and CDR2 is FQGNSA. This chain's CDR3 is CASSFTGDGVQPQHF. The CDR3 DNA follows: TGTGCCAGCAGCTTTACAGGGGATGGTGTTCAGCCCCAGCATTTT.

The rearrangement joins TRBV9 to TRBJ2-1; TRBD2 matches 11 bases. The CDR3 extends over 16 amino acids. V trimming: 0 bases; J trimming: 4 bases; junction bases outside the gene matches: 3. CDR1 is SGDLS and CDR2 is YYNGEE in the germline V gene. DNA of the CDR3: TGTGCCAGCAGCGTAGATGTAGCGGGGGGGTACAATGAGCAGTTCTTC. Encoded protein: CASSVDVAGGYNEQFF.

The rearrangement uses TRBV7-8 and TRBJ1-1; D is uncertain. Per the germline V gene, CDR1 is SGHVS and CDR2 is FQNEAQ. The CDR3 is 12 residues long. V was clipped by 1 base and J by 8 bases, with 8 bases between them. CDR3: CASSLVHQEAFF. The CDR3, as DNA: TGTGCCAGCAGCTTAGTTCACCAGGAAGCTTTCTTT.

This chain uses TRBV28 with TRBJ1-2; weak D call: TRBD1 (5 bases). Trimming took 8 bases from V and 3 from J, leaving 13 bases between them. CDR3 length equals 13 residues. Per germline, CDR1 MDHEN and CDR2 SYDVKM. CDR3 region: CASGTQSYYGYTF. In DNA, the CDR3 is TGTGCCAGCGGGACCCAGTCATACTATGGCTACACCTTC.

Here the CDR3 DNA reads TGCGCCAGCATAGGGCCGGGGACTAGCGGGGGGGCCAGGAATGAGCAGTTCTTC. Protein: CASIGPGTSGGARNEQFF. This chain links TRBV5-1 with TRBJ2-1; 16 bases line up with TRBD2. V shed 6 bases and J 7 bases; nucleotides not matched to a gene: 13. CDR1 is SGHRS, CDR2 YFSETQ, per germline. This CDR3 spans 18 amino acids.

This clonotype was counted ten times or more. The chain is built from TRBV12-3 or TRBV12-4 and TRBJ2-7; D ambiguous. Deletions cut 7 bases from V and 2 bases from J, with 15 bases between. The CDR3 has 14 residues. This CDR3 is CASKLGQFTYEQYF. CDR3 nucleotides: TGTGCCAGCAAACTTGGGCAGTTTACCTACGAGCAGTACTTC.